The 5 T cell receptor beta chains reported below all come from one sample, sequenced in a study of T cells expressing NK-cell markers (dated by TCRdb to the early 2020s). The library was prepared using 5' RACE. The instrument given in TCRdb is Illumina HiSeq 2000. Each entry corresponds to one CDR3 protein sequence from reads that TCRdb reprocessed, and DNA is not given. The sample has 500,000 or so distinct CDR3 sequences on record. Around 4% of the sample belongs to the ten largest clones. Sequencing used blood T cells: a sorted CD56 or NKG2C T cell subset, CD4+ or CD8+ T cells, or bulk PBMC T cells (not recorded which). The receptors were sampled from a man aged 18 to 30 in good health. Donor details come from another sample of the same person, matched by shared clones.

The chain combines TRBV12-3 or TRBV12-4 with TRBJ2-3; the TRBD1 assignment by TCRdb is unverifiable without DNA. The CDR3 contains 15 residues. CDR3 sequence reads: CASSLGGLHTDTQYF.

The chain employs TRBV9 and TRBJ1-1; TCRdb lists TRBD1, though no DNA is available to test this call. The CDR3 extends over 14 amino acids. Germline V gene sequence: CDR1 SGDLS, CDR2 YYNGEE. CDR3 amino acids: CASSRTGGDTEAFF.

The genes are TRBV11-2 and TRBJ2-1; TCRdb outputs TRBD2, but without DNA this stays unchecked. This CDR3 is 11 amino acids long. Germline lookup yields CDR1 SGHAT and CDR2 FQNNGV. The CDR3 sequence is CASKGRNEQFF.

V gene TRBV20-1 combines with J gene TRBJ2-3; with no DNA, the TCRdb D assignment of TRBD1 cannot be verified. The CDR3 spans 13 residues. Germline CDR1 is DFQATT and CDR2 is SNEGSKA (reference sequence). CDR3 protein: CSAPQGTKDTQYF.

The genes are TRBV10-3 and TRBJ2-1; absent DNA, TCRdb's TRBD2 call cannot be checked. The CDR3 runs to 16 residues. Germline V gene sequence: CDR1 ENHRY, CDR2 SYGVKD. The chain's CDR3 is CAISEMGAGGSNEQFF.